The clone carrying this TCR beta chain occurred once. What it binds is not known. Deletions cut 4 bases from V and 7 bases from J, with 21 bases between. Germline loops: CDR1 SGHDT, CDR2 YYEEEE. This CDR3 comprises 15 residues. Sequencing used immunoSEQ multiplex PCR; TCRdb keeps in-frame clones, though not all of them. Here the sample spans about 350,000 clones, 88% being singletons. This sample's treatment: around 19 received Ad26.COV2.S at low or high dose, single or two shots; several received placebo; per-sample allocation not given. Collection of the samples took place on day 63 after the first injection of vaccine or placebo. Wuhan-strain spike was delivered by a replication-incompetent Ad26 vector. The data derive from a study of Ad26.COV2.S vaccination and SARS-CoV-2 variants. Study information: It was the COV1001 Ad26.COV2.S trial arm that included the donor. Each vaccinee took Ad26.COV2.S intramuscularly, once or twice 56 days apart. General study results and limits: Responses of spike-specific T cells (both CD8+ and CD4+) reportedly showed substantial breadth after vaccination.

The clonotype was recovered from a person between 18 and 65 years old who received the Ad26.COV2.S COVID-19 vaccine or a placebo. The sequenced sample was peripheral blood, obtained in a trial of Ad26.COV2.S vaccine versus placebo. The chain joins TRBV5-6 to TRBJ2-7; possibly TRBD1 or TRBD2 for D (6 bases each). In nucleotides, the CDR3 is TGTGCCAGCAGCCAGAGTCGGGGGCTGCCGGGGGAGCAGTACTTC. It specifies CASSQSRGLPGEQYF. The full variable domain, with the rest looked up from reference TRBV5-6 and TRBJ2-7, is DAGVTQSPTHLIKTRGQQVTLRCSPKSGHDTVSWYQQALGQGPQFIFQYYEEEERQRGNFPDRFSGHQFPNYSSELNVNALLLGDSALYLCASSQSRGLPGEQYFGPGTRLTVT.